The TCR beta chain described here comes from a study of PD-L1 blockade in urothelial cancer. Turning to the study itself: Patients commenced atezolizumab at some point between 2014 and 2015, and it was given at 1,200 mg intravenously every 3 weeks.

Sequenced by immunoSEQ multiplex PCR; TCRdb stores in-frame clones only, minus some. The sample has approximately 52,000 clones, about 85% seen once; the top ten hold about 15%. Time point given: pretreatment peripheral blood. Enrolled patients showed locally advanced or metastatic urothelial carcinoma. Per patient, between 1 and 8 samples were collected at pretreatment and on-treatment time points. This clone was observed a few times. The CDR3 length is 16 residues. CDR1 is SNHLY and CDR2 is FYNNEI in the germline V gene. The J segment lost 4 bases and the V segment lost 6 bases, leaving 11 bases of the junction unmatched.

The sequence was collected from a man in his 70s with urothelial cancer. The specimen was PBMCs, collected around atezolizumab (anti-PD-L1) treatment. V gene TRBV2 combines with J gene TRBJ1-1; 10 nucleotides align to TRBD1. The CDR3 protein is CASRDAGTGVTTEAFF. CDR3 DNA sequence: TGTGCCAGCAGGGACGCCGGGACAGGGGTAACCACTGAAGCTTTCTTT.